These 2 T cell receptor beta chains were sequenced from one sample in a study of CD8 T cells in ankylosing spondylitis. One entry per CDR3 protein results from TCRdb running MiXCR on the 5' RACE reads. The table lists about 210,000 distinct CDR3 sequences, around 8% of them singletons. The sample was blood, either unsorted or a sorted T cell fraction (not recorded which). These receptor sequences come from a female donor with ankylosing spondylitis or in good health (not recorded which).

This clonotype was observed at least ten times. The chain is built from TRBV20-1 and TRBJ2-1; the match to TRBD1 covers 7 bases. The V segment lost 6 bases and the J segment 6 bases; nucleotides outside the gene matches: 11. CDR1 DFQATT and CDR2 SNEGSKA come from the germline V gene (reference sequence). CDR3 length equals 14 residues. CDR3 nucleotides: TGCAGTGCCCTAGACAGGGTATCTTCCAATGAGCAGTTCTTC. It encodes CSALDRVSSNEQFF.

This clonotype was counted a few times. The CDR3 nucleotides are TGTGCCAGCAGCCAAGGGAACAGGGCCTACGAGCAGTACTTC. It encodes CASSQGNRAYEQYF. The rearrangement joins TRBV3-1 to TRBJ2-7; possible D gene TRBD1, 6 bases. The CDR3 extends over 14 amino acids. Germline V gene sequence: CDR1 LGHDT, CDR2 YNNKEL (reference sequence). V lost 1 base and J lost 2, with 9 bases in between.